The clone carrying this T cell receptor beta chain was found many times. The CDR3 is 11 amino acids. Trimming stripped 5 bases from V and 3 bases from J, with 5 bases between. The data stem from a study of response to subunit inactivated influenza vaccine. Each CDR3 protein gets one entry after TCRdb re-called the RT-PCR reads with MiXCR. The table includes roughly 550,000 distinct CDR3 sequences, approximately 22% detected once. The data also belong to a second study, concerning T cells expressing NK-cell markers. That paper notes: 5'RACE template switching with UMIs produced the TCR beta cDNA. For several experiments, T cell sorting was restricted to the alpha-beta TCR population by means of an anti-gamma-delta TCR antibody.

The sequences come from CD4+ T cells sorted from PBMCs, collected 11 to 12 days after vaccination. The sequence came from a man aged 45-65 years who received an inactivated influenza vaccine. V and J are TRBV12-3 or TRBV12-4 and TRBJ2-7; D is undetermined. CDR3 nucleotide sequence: TGTGCCAGCAGTCCTTACTACGAGCAGTACTTC. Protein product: CASSPYYEQYF.